The source of this T cell receptor beta chain is a study of cytomegalovirus exposure and HLA in healthy donors. Study-level results: When a later analysis compared HLA-associated TCR beta chains with equally common others, the HLA-associated chains turned out to be more clonally expanded and to have lower generation probabilities. Apart from CMV serostatus, no immune exposure information was available. Looking again later, the authors saw that most CMV-associated TCR beta chains seemed HLA-restricted. Among the sequence variants, a highly shared cluster was likely an artifact of sequencing.

Details on this clone: What it binds is not known.

PCR employed 60 Vbeta and 13 Jbeta primers. The data were produced by immunoSEQ multiplex PCR, yet TCRdb's version contains in-frame clones alone and is incomplete. Among some 150,000 clones, roughly 83% were seen once, and the ten largest hold around 4.1%. This CDR3 has 11 residues. Per the germline V gene, CDR1 is DFQATT and CDR2 is SNEGSKA (reference sequence). J is TRBJ2-3 and V is TRBV20-1; D possibly corresponds to TRBD2 (6 bases). The sequenced sample consisted of PBMCs. The TCR originated in a man aged 40-49 years in good health and CMV-seropositive. For the CDR3, the DNA is TGCAGCGGGAGTAGCACAGATACGCAGTATTTT. Its translation: CSGSSTDTQYF.